What follows are 2 T cell receptor beta chains derived from one specimen sequenced in a study of shared clonotypes between healthy human individuals. The method was immunoSEQ multiplex PCR; TCRdb's version includes in-frame clones alone and lacks a portion of them. Of approximately 2.3 million clones in the sample, approximately 93% were seen once. The sample taken for sequencing was naive CD4+ T cells from PBMCs. The subset was: CD45RA+ positively selected. The receptors shown here come from a man younger than 35 in good health. Some clones in this sample may be carry-over from other donors' samples.

The chain has TRBV18 and TRBJ1-1, with 7 bases aligning to TRBD1. Germline lookup yields CDR1 KGHSH and CDR2 LQKENI. V lost 3 bases, J lost 4 bases, and 14 bases stayed unmatched. The CDR3 loop spans 17 amino acids. The CDR3 is CASSPTGDYGSGTEAFF. The CDR3 DNA follows: TGTGCCAGCTCACCCACAGGGGATTACGGATCGGGCACTGAAGCTTTCTTT.

Note on this clone: The sample carries other DNA sequences with the same CDR3. The chain combines TRBV5-6 with TRBJ1-1; D is undetermined. The germline V gene encodes CDR1 SGHDT and CDR2 YYEEEE. V was clipped by 1 base and J by 0 bases, with 7 bases between them. The CDR3 has 14 residues. In nucleotides, the CDR3 is TGTGCCAGCAGCTTGAGGACTCTGAACACTGAAGCTTTCTTT. Translation: CASSLRTLNTEAFF.